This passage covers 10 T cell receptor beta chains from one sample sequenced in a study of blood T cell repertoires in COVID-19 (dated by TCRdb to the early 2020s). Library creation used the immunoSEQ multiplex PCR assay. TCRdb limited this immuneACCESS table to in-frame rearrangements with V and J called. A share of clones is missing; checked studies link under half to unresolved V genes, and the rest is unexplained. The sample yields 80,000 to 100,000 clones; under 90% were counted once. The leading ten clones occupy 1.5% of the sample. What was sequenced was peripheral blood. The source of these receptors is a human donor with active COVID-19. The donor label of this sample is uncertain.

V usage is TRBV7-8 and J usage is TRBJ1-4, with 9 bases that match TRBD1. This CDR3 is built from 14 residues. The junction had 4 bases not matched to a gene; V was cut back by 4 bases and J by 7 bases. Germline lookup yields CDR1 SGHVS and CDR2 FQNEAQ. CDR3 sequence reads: CASSSGQGIEKLFF. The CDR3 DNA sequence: TGTGCCAGCAGCTCAGGACAGGGGATTGAAAAACTGTTTTTT.

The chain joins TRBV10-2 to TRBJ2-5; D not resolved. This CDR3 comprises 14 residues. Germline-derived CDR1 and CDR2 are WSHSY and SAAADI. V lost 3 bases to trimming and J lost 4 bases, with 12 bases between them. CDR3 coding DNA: TGCGCCAGCAGTGACTATCTGAGAGGAGAGACCCAGTACTTC. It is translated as CASSDYLRGETQYF.

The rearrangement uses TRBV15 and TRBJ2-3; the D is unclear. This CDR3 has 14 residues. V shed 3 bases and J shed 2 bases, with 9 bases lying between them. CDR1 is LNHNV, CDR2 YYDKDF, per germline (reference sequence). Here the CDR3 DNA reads TGTGCCACCAGCAGCGGGTCAACCACAGATACGCAGTATTTT. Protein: CATSSGSTTDTQYF.

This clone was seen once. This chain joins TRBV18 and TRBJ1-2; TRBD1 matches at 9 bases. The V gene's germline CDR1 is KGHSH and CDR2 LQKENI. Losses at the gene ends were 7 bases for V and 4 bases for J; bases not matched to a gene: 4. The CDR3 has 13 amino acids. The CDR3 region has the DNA TGTGCCAGCTGTCCGGGACAGGGCTATGGCTACACCTTC. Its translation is CASCPGQGYGYTF.

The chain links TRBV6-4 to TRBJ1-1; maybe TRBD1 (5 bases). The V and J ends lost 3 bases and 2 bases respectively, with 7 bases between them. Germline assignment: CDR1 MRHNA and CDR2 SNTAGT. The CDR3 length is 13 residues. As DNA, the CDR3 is TGTGCCAGCAGTGAAGGGGATAACACTGAAGCTTTCTTT. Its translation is CASSEGDNTEAFF.

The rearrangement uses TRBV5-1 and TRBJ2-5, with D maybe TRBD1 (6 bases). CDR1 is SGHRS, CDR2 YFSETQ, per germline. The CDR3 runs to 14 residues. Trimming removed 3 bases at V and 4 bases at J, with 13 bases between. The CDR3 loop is CASSSGQGRETQYF. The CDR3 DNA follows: TGCGCCAGCAGCTCGGGGCAGGGGCGAGAGACCCAGTACTTC.

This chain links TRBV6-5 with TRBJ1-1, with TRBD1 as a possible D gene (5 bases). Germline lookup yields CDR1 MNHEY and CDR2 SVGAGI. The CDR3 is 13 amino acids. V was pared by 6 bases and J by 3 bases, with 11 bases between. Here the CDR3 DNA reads TGTGCCAGCAGACCCAGGGTGGACACTGAAGCTTTCTTT. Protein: CASRPRVDTEAFF.

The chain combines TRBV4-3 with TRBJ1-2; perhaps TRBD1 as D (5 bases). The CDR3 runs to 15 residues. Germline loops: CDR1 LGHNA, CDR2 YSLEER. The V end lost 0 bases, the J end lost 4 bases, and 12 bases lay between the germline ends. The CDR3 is CASSQDLGEGYGYTF. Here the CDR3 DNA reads TGCGCCAGCAGCCAAGATCTGGGGGAGGGCTATGGCTACACCTTC.

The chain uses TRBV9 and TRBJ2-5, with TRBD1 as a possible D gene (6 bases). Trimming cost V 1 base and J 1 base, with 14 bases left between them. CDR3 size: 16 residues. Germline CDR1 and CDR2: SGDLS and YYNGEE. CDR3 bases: TGTGCCAGCAGCGTAACCACCGGGACAACCCAAGAGACCCAGTACTTC. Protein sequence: CASSVTTGTTQETQYF.

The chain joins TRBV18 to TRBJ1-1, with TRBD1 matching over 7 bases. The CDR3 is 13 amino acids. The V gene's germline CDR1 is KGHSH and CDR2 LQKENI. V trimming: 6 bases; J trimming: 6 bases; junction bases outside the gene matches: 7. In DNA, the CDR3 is TGTGCCAGCTCCCCTACAGGGGAACCTGAAGCTTTCTTT. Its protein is CASSPTGEPEAFF.